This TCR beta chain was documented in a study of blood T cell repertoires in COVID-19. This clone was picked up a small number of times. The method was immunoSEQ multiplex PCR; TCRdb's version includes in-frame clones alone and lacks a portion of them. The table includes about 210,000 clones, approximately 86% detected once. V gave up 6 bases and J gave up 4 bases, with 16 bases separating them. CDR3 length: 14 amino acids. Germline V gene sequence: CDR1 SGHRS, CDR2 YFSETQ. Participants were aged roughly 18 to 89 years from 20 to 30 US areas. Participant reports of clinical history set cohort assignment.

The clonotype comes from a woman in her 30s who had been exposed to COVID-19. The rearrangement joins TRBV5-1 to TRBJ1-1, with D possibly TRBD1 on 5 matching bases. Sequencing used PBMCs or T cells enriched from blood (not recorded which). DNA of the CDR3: TGCGCCAGCACGGCAGGGACTTTGGGCACTGAAGCTTTCTTT. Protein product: CASTAGTLGTEAFF.